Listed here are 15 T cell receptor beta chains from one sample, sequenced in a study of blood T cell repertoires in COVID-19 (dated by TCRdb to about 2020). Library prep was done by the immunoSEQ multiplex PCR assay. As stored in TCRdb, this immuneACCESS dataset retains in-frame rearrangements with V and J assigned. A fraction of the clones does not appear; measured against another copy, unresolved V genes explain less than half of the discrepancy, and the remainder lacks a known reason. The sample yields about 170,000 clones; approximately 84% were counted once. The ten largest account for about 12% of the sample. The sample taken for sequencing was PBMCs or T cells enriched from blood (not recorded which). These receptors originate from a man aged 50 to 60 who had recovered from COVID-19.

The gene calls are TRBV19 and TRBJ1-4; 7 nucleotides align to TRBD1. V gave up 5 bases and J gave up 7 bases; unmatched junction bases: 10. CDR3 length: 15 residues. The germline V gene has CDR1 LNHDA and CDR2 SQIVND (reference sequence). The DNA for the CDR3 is TGTGCCAGTAGTTCCCCGACAGGGAAGGCTGAAAAACTGTTTTTT. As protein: CASSSPTGKAEKLFF.

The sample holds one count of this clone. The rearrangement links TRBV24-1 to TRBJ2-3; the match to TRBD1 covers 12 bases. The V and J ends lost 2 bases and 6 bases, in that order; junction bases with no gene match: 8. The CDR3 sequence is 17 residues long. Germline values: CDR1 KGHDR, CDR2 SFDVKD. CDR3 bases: TGTGCCACCAGTGATTCATGGGGACAGGGGGCAACGGATACGCAGTATTTT. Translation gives CATSDSWGQGATDTQYF.

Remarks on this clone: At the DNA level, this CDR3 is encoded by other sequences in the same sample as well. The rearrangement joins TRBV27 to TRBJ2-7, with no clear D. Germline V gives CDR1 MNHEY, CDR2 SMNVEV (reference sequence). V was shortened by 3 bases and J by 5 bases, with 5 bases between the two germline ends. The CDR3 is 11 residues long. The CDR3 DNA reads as TGTGCCAGCAGTTTTAGAAACGAGCAGTACTTC. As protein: CASSFRNEQYF.

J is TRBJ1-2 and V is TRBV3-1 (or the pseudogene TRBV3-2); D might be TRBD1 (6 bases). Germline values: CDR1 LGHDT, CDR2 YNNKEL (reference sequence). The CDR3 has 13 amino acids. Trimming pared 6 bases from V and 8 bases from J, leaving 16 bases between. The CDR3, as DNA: TGTGCCAGCAGGGATAACAGGGACGCGGGCTACACCTTC. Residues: CASRDNRDAGYTF.

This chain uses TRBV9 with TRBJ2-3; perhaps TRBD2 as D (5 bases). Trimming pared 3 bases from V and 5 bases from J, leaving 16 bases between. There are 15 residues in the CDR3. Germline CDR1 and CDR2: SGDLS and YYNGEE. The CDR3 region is CASSAGQSREDTQYF. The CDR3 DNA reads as TGTGCCAGCAGCGCCGGCCAGTCTCGGGAAGATACGCAGTATTTT.

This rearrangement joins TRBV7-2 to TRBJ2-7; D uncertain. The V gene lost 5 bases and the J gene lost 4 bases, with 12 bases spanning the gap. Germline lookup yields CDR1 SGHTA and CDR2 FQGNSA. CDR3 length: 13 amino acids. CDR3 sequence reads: CASSVTRRYEQYF. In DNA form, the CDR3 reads TGTGCCAGCAGCGTTACGCGGAGATACGAGCAGTACTTC.

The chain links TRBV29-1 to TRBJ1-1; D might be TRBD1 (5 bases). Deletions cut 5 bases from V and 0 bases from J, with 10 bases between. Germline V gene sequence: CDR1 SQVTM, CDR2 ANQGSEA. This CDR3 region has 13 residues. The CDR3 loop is CSVSGRVNTEAFF. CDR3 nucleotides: TGCAGCGTTTCGGGCAGGGTGAACACTGAAGCTTTCTTT.

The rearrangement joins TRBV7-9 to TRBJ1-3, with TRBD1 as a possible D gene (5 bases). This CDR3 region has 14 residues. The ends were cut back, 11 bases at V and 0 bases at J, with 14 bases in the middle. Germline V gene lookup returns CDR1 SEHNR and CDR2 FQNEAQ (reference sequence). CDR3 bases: TGTGCCGAGGAGGGACCGTTCTCTGGAAACACCATATATTTT. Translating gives CAEEGPFSGNTIYF.

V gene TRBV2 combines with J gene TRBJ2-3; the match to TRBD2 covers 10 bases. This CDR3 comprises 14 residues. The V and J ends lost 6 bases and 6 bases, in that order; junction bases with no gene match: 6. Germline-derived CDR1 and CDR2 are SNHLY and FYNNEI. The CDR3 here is CASRGAGGADTQYF. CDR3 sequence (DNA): TGTGCCAGCAGGGGAGCGGGGGGGGCGGATACGCAGTATTTT.

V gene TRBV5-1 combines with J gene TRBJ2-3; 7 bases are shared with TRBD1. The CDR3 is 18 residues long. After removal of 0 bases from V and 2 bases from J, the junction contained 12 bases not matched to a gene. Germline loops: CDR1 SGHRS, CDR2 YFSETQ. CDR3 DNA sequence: TGCGCCAGCAGCTTGGGGCGACAGGGAGTATCGTACACAGATACGCAGTATTTT. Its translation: CASSLGRQGVSYTDTQYF.

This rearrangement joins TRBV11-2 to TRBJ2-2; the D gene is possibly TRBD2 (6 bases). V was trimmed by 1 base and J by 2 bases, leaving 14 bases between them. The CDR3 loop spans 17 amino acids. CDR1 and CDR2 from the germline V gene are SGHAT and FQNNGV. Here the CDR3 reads CASSLVPGRKNTGELFF. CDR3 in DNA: TGTGCCAGCAGCTTAGTACCCGGGAGAAAAAACACCGGGGAGCTGTTTTTT.

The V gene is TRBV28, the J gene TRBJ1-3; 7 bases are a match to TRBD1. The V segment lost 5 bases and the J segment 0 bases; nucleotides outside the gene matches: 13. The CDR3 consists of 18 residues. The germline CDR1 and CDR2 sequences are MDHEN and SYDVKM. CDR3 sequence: CASSLPGTVRTSGNTIYF. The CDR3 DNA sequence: TGTGCCAGCAGTCTACCGGGGACAGTACGTACCTCTGGAAACACCATATATTTT.

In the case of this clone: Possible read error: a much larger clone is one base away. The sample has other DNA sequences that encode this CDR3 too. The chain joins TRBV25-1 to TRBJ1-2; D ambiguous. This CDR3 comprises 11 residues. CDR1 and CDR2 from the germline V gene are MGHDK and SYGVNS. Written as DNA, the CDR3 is TGTGCCAGCAGTGCAGGAGGAGGCTACACTTTC. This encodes CASSAGGGYTF.

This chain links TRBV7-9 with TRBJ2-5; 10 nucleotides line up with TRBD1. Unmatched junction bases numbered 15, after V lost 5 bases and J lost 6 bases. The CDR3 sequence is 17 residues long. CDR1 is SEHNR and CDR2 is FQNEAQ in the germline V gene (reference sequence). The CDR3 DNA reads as TGTGCCAGCAGCGCCAAGGATGCGACAGGGGGCGGACAGACCCAGTACTTC. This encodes CASSAKDATGGGQTQYF.

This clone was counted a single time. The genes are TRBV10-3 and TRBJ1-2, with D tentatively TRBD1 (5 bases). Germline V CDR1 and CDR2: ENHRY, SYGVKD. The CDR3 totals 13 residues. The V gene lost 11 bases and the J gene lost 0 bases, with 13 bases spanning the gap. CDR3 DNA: TGTGCCGCCGGGGGGAATTCTAACTATGGCTACACCTTC. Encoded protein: CAAGGNSNYGYTF.